A selection of T cell receptor beta chains follows, all from one sample in a study of CDR3 diversity in severe acne. Each CDR3 protein gets one entry after TCRdb re-called the PCR reads with MiXCR. The sample holds about 76,000 distinct CDR3 sequences; roughly 51% are singletons and the top ten take more than 13%. Sequenced material: blood. The receptors were gathered from a male donor in good health, without acne. The CDR3 runs from the conserved cysteine through the conserved F or W. A D gene is named only where the DNA matches it firmly. Not every row has a clone size; where given, it reads once, few, many or a size class.

v_call	d_call	j_call	clone_size	cdr3_aa	cdr3_nt
TRBV5-1	.	TRBJ1-1	.	CASSWDQLSTEAFF	TGCGCCAGCAGCTGGGACCAGCTGAGCACTGAAGCTTTCTTT
TRBV7-9	.	TRBJ1-1	few	CASSSTGASFTEAFF	TGTGCCAGCAGTTCGACGGGGGCGTCTTTCACTGAAGCTTTCTTT
TRBV5-6	.	TRBJ1-5	.	CASSFYICSAPTGGNSNQPQHF	.
TRBV6-1	TRBD1	TRBJ1-1	many	CASSQGGVGTYTMNTEAFF	TGTGCCAGCAGCCAAGGGGGCGTAGGGACATATACCATGAACACTGAAGCTTTCTTT
TRBV2	.	TRBJ2-5	.	CAGKRGQYGETQYF	TGTGCCGGAAAAAGAGGACAGTATGGAGAGACCCAGTACTTC
TRBV9	.	TRBJ2-6	.	CASSVVGDPGANVLTF	TGTGCCAGCAGCGTAGTCGGGGACCCCGGGGCCAACGTCCTGACTTTC
TRBV7-8	.	TRBJ2-7	.	CASSLVRVSSYEQYF	TGTGCCAGCAGCTTAGTGCGGGTCAGCTCCTACGAGCAGTACTTC
TRBV20-1	.	TRBJ1-2	.	CSATSRDAQTDGYTF	TGCAGTGCCACCAGCAGAGATGCTCAAACAGATGGCTACACCTTC
TRBV2	.	TRBJ1-2	.	CASAGGGIQGYTF	TGTGCCAGCGCGGGGGGGGGGATACAAGGCTACACCTTC
TRBV5-1	TRBD1	TRBJ2-7	.	CASSLDDIGTGLGEQYF	TGCGCCAGCAGCTTGGATGACATCGGGACAGGGCTTGGCGAGCAGTACTTC
TRBV20-1	TRBD2	TRBJ2-5	once	CSTSGSGAQYF	TGCAGTACTAGCGGGAGTGGGGCCCAGTACTTC
TRBV19	TRBD1	TRBJ2-7	many	CASSMGQGAYEQYF	TGTGCCAGTAGTATGGGACAGGGGGCCTACGAGCAGTACTTC
TRBV5-5	.	TRBJ1-5	.	CASSLVQAYNSPQHF	TGTGCCAGCAGCTTGGTTCAGGCCTATAATTCACCCCAGCATTTT
TRBV7-9	TRBD1	TRBJ2-5	many	CASSSDRGPFRETQYF	TGTGCCAGCAGCTCGGACAGGGGGCCCTTCAGAGAGACCCAGTACTTC
TRBV5-1	.	TRBJ2-7	medium-sized	CASSYGTYEQYF	TGTGCCAGCAGTTACGGAACCTACGAGCAGTACTTC
TRBV20-1	.	TRBJ1-2	.	CSARPTGRGYGYTF	TGCAGTGCTAGACCAACCGGGCGGGGCTATGGCTACACCTTC
TRBV12-3/TRBV12-4	.	TRBJ2-2	.	CASTWTAGSYDTGELFF	TGTGCCAGCACCTGGACGGCGGGTAGTTATGACACCGGGGAGCTGTTTTTT
TRBV24-1	.	TRBJ2-5	many	CATSDLGQTQYF	TGTGCCACCAGTGACCTTGGACAGACCCAGTACTTC
TRBV3-1	TRBD1	TRBJ2-3	.	CASSRRQGRTDTQYF	TGTGCCAGCAGCCGAAGACAGGGGAGAACAGATACGCAGTACTTT
TRBV20-1	TRBD2	TRBJ2-1	medium-sized	CSAGSGAGDPNEQFF	TGCAGTGCTGGGAGCGGGGCGGGAGATCCCAATGAGCAGTTCTTC
TRBV7-9	.	TRBJ2-7	.	CASSLGRAHEQYF	TGTGCCAGCAGCCTAGGAAGGGCGCACGAGCAGTACTTC
TRBV29-1	.	TRBJ2-7	.	CSVWTVLGYEQCF	TGCAGCGTTTGGACCGTCTTAGGCTACGAGCAGTGCTTC
TRBV7-9	.	TRBJ1-4	many	CASSLRGVEKLFF	TGTGCCAGCAGCTTACGAGGGGTTGAAAAACTGTTTTTT
TRBV5-4	TRBD1	TRBJ1-2	.	CASSEDRGTGNTF	TGTGCCAGCAGCGAAGACAGGGGAACTGGAAACACCTTC
TRBV15	.	TRBJ1-2	.	CATSGYRTANYGYTF	TGTGCCACCAGCGGCTACCGGACAGCTAACTATGGCTACACCTTC
TRBV25-1	.	TRBJ1-4	.	CASRTPGMEKLFF	TGTGCCAGCAGGACTCCGGGAATGGAAAAACTGTTTTTT
TRBV7-9	.	TRBJ1-2	.	CASRGLGRSSNYGYTF	TGTGCCAGCAGGGGACTCGGACGGTCGTCAAACTATGGCTACACCTTC
TRBV7-3	.	TRBJ1-1	.	CASRRGRDGETEAFF	TGTGCCAGCAGACGCGGACGGGACGGAGAGACTGAAGCTTTCTTT
TRBV25-1	.	TRBJ1-6	once	CASSPGLRSSYNSPLHF	TGTGCCAGCAGCCCGGGTTTGAGGAGCTCCTATAATTCACCCCTCCACTTT
TRBV28	.	TRBJ1-5	few	CASTIGGNSNQPQHF	TGTGCCAGCACCATTGGGGGCAATAGCAATCAGCCCCAGCATTTT